This T cell receptor (beta chain) was documented in a study of shared clonotypes between healthy human individuals. Study summary: The cohort comprised a couple of women and a few men. Their ages spanned 18 to 49 years.

Some clones are missing from TCRdb's copy, which holds only in-frame ones; the method was immunoSEQ multiplex PCR. This sample has some 2.4 million clones; over 85% occur once, and the top ten carry 0.36%. The V gene's germline CDR1 is KGHSH and CDR2 LQKENI. Trimming cost V 6 bases and J 5 bases; bases outside gene matches: 12. This CDR3 is 16 amino acids long. CD45RA+ naive and CD45RA-negative memory subsets were separated from CD4+ cells. The V gene is TRBV18, the J gene TRBJ1-4; 7 bases match TRBD1. The clonotype was recovered from a man aged 18 to 35 in good health. Some clones in this sample may be carry-over from other donors' samples. Sequencing was done on a sample of naive CD4+ T cells from PBMCs. Subset reported: CD45RA+ positively selected. CDR3 loop: CASSRPTGDRNEKLFF. As DNA, the CDR3 is TGTGCCAGCTCTAGACCTACAGGGGACAGAAATGAAAAACTGTTTTTT.